These 2 T cell receptor beta chains originate from one sample sequenced in a study of CD8+ T cells in alopecia areata. Extraction and reverse transcription of RNA yielded cDNA as the sequencing template. Here immunoSEQ multiplex PCR was the method, and the copy in TCRdb shows in-frame clones only, minus some. The sample has 100,000 to 150,000 clones, 35% to 45% seen once. The sequencing input was CD4+ T cells sorted from blood. The receptors shown here come from a human donor with alopecia areata.

The chain is built from TRBV7-9 and TRBJ2-7; tentative D call: TRBD2 (6 bases). CDR1 is SEHNR, CDR2 FQNEAQ, per germline (reference sequence). V lost 8 bases and J lost 5, with 16 bases in between. The CDR3 covers 13 residues. This CDR3 reads CASEGFSGDEQYF. CDR3 nucleotides: TGTGCCAGCGAGGGCTTTTCGGGGGACGAGCAGTACTTC. The whole variable domain, remainder taken from reference TRBV7-9 and TRBJ2-7, is DTGVSQNPRHKITKRGQNVTFRCDPISEHNRLYWYRQTLGQGPEFLTYFQNEAQLEKSRLLSDRFSAERPKGSFSTLEIQRTEQGDSAMYLCASEGFSGDEQYFGPGTRLTVT.

The chain joins TRBV7-3 to TRBJ2-5; 9 bases map to TRBD2. The V segment lost 3 bases and the J segment 6 bases; nucleotides outside the gene matches: 8. CDR3 length equals 15 residues. Germline CDR1 and CDR2: SGHTA and FQGTGA. The CDR3 region has the DNA TGTGCCAGCAGCTTCGGGGCGGGAGGGCGGCAGACCCAGTACTTC. It is translated as CASSFGAGGRQTQYF.